The sequence of this T cell receptor (beta chain) was determined in a study of shared clonotypes between healthy human individuals. Whole-study findings and limits: The generation probabilities recorded for non-shared clonotypes fell below those of clonotypes shared by all four donors. Investigators collected only blood, and repertoires in tissues likely differ.

The assay was immunoSEQ multiplex PCR, and TCRdb's table has in-frame clones only and misses some. The profile shows roughly 2 million clones, approximately 94% of them singletons. CD45RA+ naive and CD45RA-negative memory subsets were separated from CD4+ cells. Of note for this clone: What it binds is not known.

V shed 0 bases and J shed 5 bases, with 17 bases lying between them. The CDR3 covers 16 residues. Germline CDR1 MNHNS, CDR2 SASEGT. This rearrangement joins TRBV6-1 to TRBJ2-7, with D unclear. Sequenced material: naive CD4+ T cells sorted from blood. The subset denotes: CD45RA+ positively selected. The source of this sequence is a man aged 18 to 29 in good health. The CDR3 DNA is TGTGCCAGCAGTGAAGCGCCCCGACCTTTAGTAAACGAGCAGTACTTC. Translating it yields CASSEAPRPLVNEQYF.